This T cell receptor (beta chain) was found in a study of shared clonotypes between healthy human individuals. Study at large: A donor's plate count was three for CD4 naive and three for CD4 memory; CD8 naive had two and CD8 memory one.

Trimming took 4 bases from V and 2 from J; bases not matched to a gene: 1. The CDR3 runs 15 residues. Germline values: CDR1 SGHAT, CDR2 FQNNGV. Study-level findings and limits: Non-shared clonotypes displayed generation probabilities falling below those of clonotypes present in all four donors. Though the depth was large, rarefaction showed that sorted-subset sequencing was incomplete.

Genomic DNA (from each subset) was split evenly across several immunoSEQ plates. The assay was immunoSEQ multiplex PCR, and TCRdb's table has in-frame clones only and misses some. The sample has hundreds of thousands of clones, approximately 97% seen once. This clone occurred once. Its antigen remains unidentified. This specimen includes other DNA sequences encoding the same CDR3. The chain uses TRBV11-2 and TRBJ2-7; the match to TRBD2 covers 14 bases. The source of this sequence is a woman in her 30s in good health. Source material: naive CD4+ T cells sorted from blood. Subset noted: CD45RA+ positively selected. This CDR3 reads CASSSGLAGAYEQYF. The CDR3 nucleotides are TGTGCCAGCAGCTCGGGACTAGCGGGAGCCTACGAGCAGTACTTC.